This T cell receptor beta chain derives from a study of early T cells in non-severe SARS-CoV-2 infection. Study results and limitations: Anti-spike CD8 responses were favored in VDJdb matching, and private and CD4 specificities were missed.

Tagging with unique molecular identifiers was applied to individual cDNA molecules. TCRdb fed the 5' RACE reads into MiXCR, producing one record per CDR3 protein. Of under 35,000 distinct CDR3 sequences in the sample, 5% to 6.5% were seen once. This clonotype was seen many times. As yet, its antigen is unknown. This CDR3 comprises 18 residues. Looked up from germline, CDR1 is SQVTM and CDR2 is ANQGSEA. The J segment lost 0 bases and the V segment lost 1 base, leaving 9 bases of the junction unmatched. Sequenced input: whole blood. This clonotype originated in an adult who was a healthcare worker with PCR-confirmed SARS-CoV-2 infection or an uninfected control (not recorded which). The chain links TRBV29-1 to TRBJ2-1; TRBD2 agrees at 10 bases. The CDR3 loop is CSVEGGAGGPGSYNEQFF. CDR3 nucleotide sequence: TGCAGCGTTGAAGGAGGAGCGGGAGGGCCCGGCTCCTACAATGAGCAGTTCTTC.